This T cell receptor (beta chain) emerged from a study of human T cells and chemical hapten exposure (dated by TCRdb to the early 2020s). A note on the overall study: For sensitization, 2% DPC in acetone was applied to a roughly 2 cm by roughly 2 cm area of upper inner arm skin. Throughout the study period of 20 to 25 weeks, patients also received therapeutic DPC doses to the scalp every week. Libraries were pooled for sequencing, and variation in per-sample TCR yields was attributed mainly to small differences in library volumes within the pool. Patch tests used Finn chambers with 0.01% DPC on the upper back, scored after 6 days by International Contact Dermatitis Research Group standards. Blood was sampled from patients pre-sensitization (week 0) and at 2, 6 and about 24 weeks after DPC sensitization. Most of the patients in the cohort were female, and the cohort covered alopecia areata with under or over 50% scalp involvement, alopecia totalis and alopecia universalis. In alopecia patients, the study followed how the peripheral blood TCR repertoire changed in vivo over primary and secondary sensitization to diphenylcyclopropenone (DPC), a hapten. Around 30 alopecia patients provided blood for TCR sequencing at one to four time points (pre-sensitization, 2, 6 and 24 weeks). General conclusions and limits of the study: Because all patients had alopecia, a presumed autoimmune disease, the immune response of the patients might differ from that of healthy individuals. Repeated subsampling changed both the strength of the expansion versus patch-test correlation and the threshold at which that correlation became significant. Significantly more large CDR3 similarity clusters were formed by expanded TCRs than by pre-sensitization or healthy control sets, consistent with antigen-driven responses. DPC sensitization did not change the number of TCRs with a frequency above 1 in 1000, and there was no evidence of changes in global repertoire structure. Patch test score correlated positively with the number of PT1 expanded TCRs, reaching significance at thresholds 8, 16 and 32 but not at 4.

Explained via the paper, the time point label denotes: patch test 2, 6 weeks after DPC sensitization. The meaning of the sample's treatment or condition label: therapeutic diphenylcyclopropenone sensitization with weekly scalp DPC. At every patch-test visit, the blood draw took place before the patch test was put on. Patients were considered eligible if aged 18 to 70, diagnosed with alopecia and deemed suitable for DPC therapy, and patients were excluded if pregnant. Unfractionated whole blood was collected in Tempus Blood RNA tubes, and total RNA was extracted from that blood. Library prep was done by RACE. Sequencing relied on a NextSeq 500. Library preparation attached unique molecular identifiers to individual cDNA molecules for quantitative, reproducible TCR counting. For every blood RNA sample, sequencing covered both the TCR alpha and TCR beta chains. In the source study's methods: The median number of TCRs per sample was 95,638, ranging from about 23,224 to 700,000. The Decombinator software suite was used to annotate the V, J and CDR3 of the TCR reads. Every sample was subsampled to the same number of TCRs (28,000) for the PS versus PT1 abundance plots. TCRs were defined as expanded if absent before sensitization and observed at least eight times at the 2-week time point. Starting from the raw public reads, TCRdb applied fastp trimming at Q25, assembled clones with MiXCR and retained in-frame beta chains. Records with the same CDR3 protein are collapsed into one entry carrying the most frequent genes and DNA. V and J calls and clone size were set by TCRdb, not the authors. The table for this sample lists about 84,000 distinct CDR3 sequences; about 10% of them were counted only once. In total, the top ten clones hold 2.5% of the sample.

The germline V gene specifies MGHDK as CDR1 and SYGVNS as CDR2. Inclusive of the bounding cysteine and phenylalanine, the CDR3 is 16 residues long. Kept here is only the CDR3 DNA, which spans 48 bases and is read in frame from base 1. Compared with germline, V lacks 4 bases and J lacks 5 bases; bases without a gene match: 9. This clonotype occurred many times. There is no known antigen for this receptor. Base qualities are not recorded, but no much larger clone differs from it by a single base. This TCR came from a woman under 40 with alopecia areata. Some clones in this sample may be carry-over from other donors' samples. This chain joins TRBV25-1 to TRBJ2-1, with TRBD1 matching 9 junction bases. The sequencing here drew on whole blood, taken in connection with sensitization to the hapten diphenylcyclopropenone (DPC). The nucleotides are TGTGCCAGCAGTGTCCCCGGGACAGGGTACCACAATGAGCAGTTCTTC. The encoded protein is CASSVPGTGYHNEQFF.